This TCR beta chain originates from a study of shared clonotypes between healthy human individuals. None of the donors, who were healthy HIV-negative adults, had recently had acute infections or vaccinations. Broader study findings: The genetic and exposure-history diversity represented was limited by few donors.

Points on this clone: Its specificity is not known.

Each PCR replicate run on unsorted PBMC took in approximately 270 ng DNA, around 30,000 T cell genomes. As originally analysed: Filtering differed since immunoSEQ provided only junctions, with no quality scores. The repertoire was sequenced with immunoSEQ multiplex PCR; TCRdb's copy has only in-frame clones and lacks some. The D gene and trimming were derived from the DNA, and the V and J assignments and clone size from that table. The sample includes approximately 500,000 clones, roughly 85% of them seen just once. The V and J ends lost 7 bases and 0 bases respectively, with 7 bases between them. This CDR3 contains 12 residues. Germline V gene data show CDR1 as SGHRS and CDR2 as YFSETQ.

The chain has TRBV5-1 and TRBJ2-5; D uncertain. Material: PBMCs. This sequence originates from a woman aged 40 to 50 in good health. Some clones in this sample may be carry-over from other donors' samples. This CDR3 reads CASGPYQETQYF. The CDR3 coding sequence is TGCGCCAGCGGCCCGTACCAAGAGACCCAGTACTTC.